The 24 T cell receptor beta chains below were found in one sample sequenced in a study of shared clonotypes between healthy human individuals. Libraries were prepared by immunoSEQ multiplex PCR; TCRdb keeps only in-frame clonotypes and omits some of them. The repertoire holds about 1 million clones, with 60% to 80% as singletons. The sequencing sample was made of memory CD4+ T cells sorted from blood. As for subset: CD45RA-negative fraction. Every receptor here comes from a man aged 18 to 29 in good health.

The V call is TRBV20-1, the J call TRBJ1-2; TRBD1 might be the D (6 bases). The CDR3 extends over 11 amino acids. V dropped 3 bases and J dropped 8 bases, with 10 bases sitting between them. Germline assignment: CDR1 DFQATT and CDR2 SNEGSKA (reference sequence). This CDR3 is CSASTGLGYTF. The CDR3 DNA follows: TGCAGTGCTAGCACAGGGTTGGGCTACACCTTC.

A remark on this clone: The identical CDR3 is also encoded by other nucleotide sequences in the sample. The genes are TRBV11-3 and TRBJ2-3; unclear D gene. V was cut by 1 base and J by 0 bases, with 2 bases left in between. Germline V gene lookup returns CDR1 SGHNT and CDR2 YENEEA. The CDR3 covers 13 residues. The DNA of the CDR3 is TGTGCCAGCAGCTTAGTCAGCACAGATACGCAGTATTTT. It is translated as CASSLVSTDTQYF.

Regarding this clone: Compared with germline, one end of the junction differs, possibly owing to a read error. J is TRBJ2-4 and V is TRBV2; TRBD2 matches 7 bases. From germline, CDR1 is SNHLY and CDR2 FYNNEI. The CDR3 has 11 residues. The DNA of the CDR3 is TGTGCCAGCAGTGAGAGCGGGACTCCATCATTC. Translated: CASSESGTPSF.

This clone occurred a few times. This rearrangement joins TRBV6-5 to TRBJ1-2; D remains unclear. The CDR3 is 14 residues long. Germline values: CDR1 MNHEY, CDR2 SVGAGI. Trimming removed 4 bases from V and 2 bases from J, with 11 bases in between. CDR3 coding DNA: TGTGCCAGCAGTTCTGAGGGCGCCAACTATGGCTACACCTTC. It translates to CASSSEGANYGYTF.

This chain links TRBV14 with TRBJ2-7; a possible D gene is TRBD2 (5 bases). V was clipped by 0 bases and J by 5 bases, with 11 bases between them. The CDR3 extends over 14 amino acids. Germline lookup yields CDR1 SGHDN and CDR2 FVKESK. CDR3 nucleotides: TGTGCCAGCAGCCAAGATTTGAGGGCCAACGAGCAGTACTTC. It codes for CASSQDLRANEQYF.

V and J are TRBV10-3 and TRBJ1-1; possibly TRBD1 for D (5 bases). V lost 4 bases, J lost 6 bases, and 21 bases lay in between. CDR3 length: 16 amino acids. Germline V gene lookup returns CDR1 ENHRY and CDR2 SYGVKD. CDR3 sequence reads: CAISVGWEQGSAEAFF. CDR3 nucleotide sequence: TGTGCCATCAGTGTTGGGTGGGAGCAGGGTTCGGCTGAAGCTTTCTTT.

V and J are TRBV5-4 and TRBJ2-5, with 13 nucleotides matching TRBD2. V dropped 4 bases and J dropped 5; count of bases not matched to a gene: 8. The CDR3 spans 16 residues. The germline V gene encodes CDR1 SGHNT and CDR2 YYREEE (reference sequence). Written as DNA, the CDR3 is TGTGCCAGCAGCCTTAGGACTAGCGGGGGCGGGGAGACCCAGTACTTC. Its translation is CASSLRTSGGGETQYF.

The chain carries TRBV28 and TRBJ1-4, with D maybe TRBD1 (6 bases). This CDR3 comprises 14 residues. Germline V gene sequence: CDR1 MDHEN, CDR2 SYDVKM. V was cut by 6 bases and J by 6 bases, with 14 bases left in between. The CDR3 nucleotides read TGTGCCAGCAGGACAGGTGGGAATTATGAAAAACTGTTTTTT. Translated: CASRTGGNYEKLFF.

V gene TRBV9 combines with J gene TRBJ2-5; D not certain. V lost 0 bases and J 3 bases, leaving 6 bases between the germline ends. Germline lookup yields CDR1 SGDLS and CDR2 YYNGEE. The length of the CDR3 is 13 residues. The CDR3 sequence is CASSVDLKETQYF. The CDR3 DNA is TGTGCCAGCAGCGTAGACCTAAAAGAGACCCAGTACTTC. Drawing the rest from reference TRBV9 and TRBJ2-5, the complete variable domain is DSGVTQTPKHLITATGQRVTLRCSPRSGDLSVYWYQQSLDQGLQFLIQYYNGEERAKGNILERFSAQQFPDLHSELNLSSLELGDSALYFCASSVDLKETQYFGPGTRLLVL.

This clone has only one observation. This is likely an artifact of a read error, given a far larger clone one base away. The chain is built from TRBV6-6 and TRBJ1-1, with D unresolved. The CDR3 totals 11 residues. Germline CDR1 reads MNHNY; CDR2 reads SVGAGI (reference sequence). V gave up 6 bases and J gave up 0 bases, with 2 bases separating them. The CDR3 sequence is CASRMNTEAFF. The CDR3 coding sequence is TGTGCCAGCAGAATGAACACTGAAGCTTTCTTT.

The chain links TRBV5-1 to TRBJ2-5; 10 bases map to TRBD2. The CDR3 consists of 17 residues. Germline V lookup: CDR1 SGHRS, CDR2 YFSETQ. V was clipped by 2 bases and J by 4 bases; unmatched bases: 11. The CDR3 protein is CASSFRQGPSGRETQYF. For the CDR3, the DNA is TGCGCCAGCAGCTTCAGACAGGGGCCTAGCGGGAGAGAGACCCAGTACTTC. Full variable domain (missing parts from reference TRBV5-1 and TRBJ2-5): KAGVTQTPRYLIKTRGQQVTLSCSPISGHRSVSWYQQTPGQGLQFLFEYFSETQRNKGNFPGRFSGRQFSNSRSEMNVSTLELGDSALYLCASSFRQGPSGRETQYFGPGTRLLVL.

This clone came up once. This chain connects TRBV30 to TRBJ2-6; D is unresolved. Trimming cost V 7 bases and J 4 bases, with 11 bases left between them. The CDR3 length is 13 residues. From germline, CDR1 is GTSNPN and CDR2 SVGIG (reference sequence). CDR3 protein: CAFEQSGANVLTF. As DNA, the CDR3 is TGTGCCTTCGAGCAGTCCGGGGCCAACGTCCTGACTTTC.

In regard to this clone: Other DNA sequences in the sample encode the same CDR3. The J gene is TRBJ1-3, the V gene TRBV30, with 8 bases matching TRBD1. The CDR3 covers 14 residues. Trimming took 5 bases from V and 0 from J; bases not matched to a gene: 3. Per the germline V gene, CDR1 is GTSNPN and CDR2 is SVGIG (reference sequence). This chain's CDR3 is CAWGQGGSGNTIYF. The CDR3 DNA sequence: TGTGCCTGGGGACAGGGAGGCTCTGGAAACACCATATATTTT.

This sequence joins TRBV28 and TRBJ1-1; D gene uncertain. Germline CDR1 MDHEN, CDR2 SYDVKM. The length of the CDR3 is 12 residues. Trimming left V 7 bases short and J 11 bases short, with 17 bases between. This chain's CDR3 is CASTSYPLLAFF. The DNA of the CDR3 is TGTGCCAGCACTTCATACCCCTTGTTGGCTTTCTTT.

The rearrangement uses TRBV6-1 and TRBJ2-1; maybe TRBD1 (6 bases). V lost 3 bases, J lost 0 bases, and 12 bases lay in between. Germline loops: CDR1 MNHNS, CDR2 SASEGT. This CDR3 comprises 16 residues. The CDR3 sequence is CASSEGPGVSYNEQFF. The CDR3 DNA follows: TGTGCCAGCAGTGAGGGACCAGGGGTCTCCTACAATGAGCAGTTCTTC.

Only a few counts were recorded for this clone. This rearrangement joins TRBV10-2 to TRBJ2-1, with 10 nucleotides matching TRBD2. With 7 bases clipped from V and 7 bases from J, the junction kept 7 bases outside the gene matches. Germline V gene lookup returns CDR1 WSHSY and CDR2 SAAADI. The CDR3 sequence is 14 residues long. CDR3 sequence: CASTPSGRGNEQFF. Here the CDR3 DNA reads TGCGCCAGCACCCCTAGCGGGAGAGGTAATGAGCAGTTCTTC.

The chain combines TRBV30 with TRBJ2-1, with TRBD1 as a possible D gene (6 bases). V shed 8 bases and J shed 4 bases, with 9 bases lying between them. Germline assignment: CDR1 GTSNPN and CDR2 SVGIG (reference sequence). CDR3 size: 11 residues. DNA for the CDR3: TGTGCCCAGGGGCCTTACAATGAGCAGTTCTTC. Translating gives CAQGPYNEQFF.

Many counts were recorded for this clone. The V gene is TRBV7-2, the J gene TRBJ2-7; a weak D match, TRBD1 (6 bases). There are 14 residues in the CDR3. Between the trimmed V and J ends, which lost 3 bases and 0 bases, there was a span of 9 bases. CDR1 and CDR2 from the germline V gene are SGHTA and FQGNSA. CDR3: CASSFTGSSYEQYF. DNA for the CDR3: TGTGCCAGCAGCTTTACAGGGAGCTCCTACGAGCAGTACTTC.

Only one count was recorded for this clone. A much larger clone differs from this one at a single base, so this may be a read error. Other nucleotide sequences in the sample specify the same CDR3. This rearrangement joins TRBV9 to TRBJ1-2; D might be TRBD1 (5 bases). Germline CDR1 reads SGDLS; CDR2 reads YYNGEE. This CDR3 is built from 14 residues. The CDR3 sequence is CASSVERPGSGYTF. Here the CDR3 DNA reads TGTGCCAGTAGCGTAGAAAGGCCAGGGAGCGGCTACACCTTC.

This clone was detected only once. This CDR3 reads CASSYDRGMETQYF. CDR3 in DNA: TGTGCCAGCAGCTACGACAGGGGAATGGAGACCCAGTACTTC. The chain is built from TRBV5-6 and TRBJ2-5; 8 bases agree with TRBD1. With V trimmed by 3 bases and J by 5 bases, 6 bases remained unmatched. The CDR3 totals 14 residues. Per germline, CDR1 SGHDT and CDR2 YYEEEE.

The chain has TRBV18 and TRBJ2-7, with no clear D. Germline V gives CDR1 KGHSH, CDR2 LQKENI. The V gene lost 2 bases and the J gene lost 0 bases, with 8 bases spanning the gap. The CDR3 loop spans 14 amino acids. This chain's CDR3 is CASSPGQISYEQYF. CDR3 DNA sequence: TGTGCCAGCTCACCAGGGCAAATCTCCTACGAGCAGTACTTC.

The J gene is TRBJ1-1, the V gene TRBV7-9; 7 nucleotides line up with TRBD1. The CDR3 loop spans 15 amino acids. In germline, CDR1 is SEHNR, CDR2 FQNEAQ (reference sequence). Trimming cost V 3 bases and J 2 bases; bases outside gene matches: 6. CDR3 in DNA: TGTGCCAGCAGCTTCGGTGGGACAGTAAACACTGAAGCTTTCTTT. This encodes CASSFGGTVNTEAFF. The full variable domain, in which reference TRBV7-9 and TRBJ1-1 provide the parts outside the CDR3, is DTGVSQNPRHKITKRGQNVTFRCDPISEHNRLYWYRQTLGQGPEFLTYFQNEAQLEKSRLLSDRFSAERPKGSFSTLEIQRTEQGDSAMYLCASSFGGTVNTEAFFGQGTRLTVV.

This rearrangement joins TRBV6-5 to TRBJ2-7, with D unclear. Germline-derived CDR1 and CDR2 are MNHEY and SVGAGI. This CDR3 is built from 12 residues. With 7 bases removed from V and 8 bases from J, the gap between germline ends came to 15 bases. The CDR3 DNA reads as TGTGCCAGCAAAGCCCCATCCGATAAGCAGTACTTC. Amino acids: CASKAPSDKQYF.

Notes on this clone: The junction differs from germline at one of its ends, possibly a read error. The CDR3 DNA reads as TGTGCTAGCAGCGGGAGGGGGGACTCCGATATCTCCTACAATGAGCAGTTCTTC. Amino acids: CASSGRGDSDISYNEQFF. V gene TRBV7-7 combines with J gene TRBJ2-1; 10 bases are a match to TRBD2. This CDR3 contains 18 residues. From germline, CDR1 is SSHAT and CDR2 FNYEAQ (reference sequence).